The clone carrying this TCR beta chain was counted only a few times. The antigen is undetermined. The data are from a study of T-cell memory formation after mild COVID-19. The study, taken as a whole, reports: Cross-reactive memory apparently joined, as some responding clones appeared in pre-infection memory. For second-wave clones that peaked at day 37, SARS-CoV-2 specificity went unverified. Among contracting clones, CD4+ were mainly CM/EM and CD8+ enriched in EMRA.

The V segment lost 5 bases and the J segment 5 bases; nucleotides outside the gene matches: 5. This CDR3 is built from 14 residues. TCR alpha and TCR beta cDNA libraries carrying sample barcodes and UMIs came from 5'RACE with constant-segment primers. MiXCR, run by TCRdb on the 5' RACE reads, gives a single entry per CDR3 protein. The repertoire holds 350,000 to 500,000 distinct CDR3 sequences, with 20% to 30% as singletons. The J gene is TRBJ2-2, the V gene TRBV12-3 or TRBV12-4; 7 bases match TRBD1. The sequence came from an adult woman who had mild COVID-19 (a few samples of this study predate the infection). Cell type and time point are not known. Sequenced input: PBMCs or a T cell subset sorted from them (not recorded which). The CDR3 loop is CASSGIQGTGELFF. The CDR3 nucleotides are TGTGCCAGCAGTGGAATACAGGGGACCGGGGAGCTGTTTTTT.